This TCR beta chain was sequenced for a study of blood T cell repertoires in COVID-19. Overall study: From the United States, Italy and Spain came samples of acute and convalescent COVID-19. Nucleic acid was either cDNA or gDNA, and it came from T cells, B-cell-depleted T cells, or PBMCs.

Cohorts were assigned according to the clinical history that participants reported. The germline gives CDR1 LNHDA, CDR2 SQIVND (reference sequence). V trimming: 9 bases; J trimming: 0 bases; junction bases outside the gene matches: 13. This CDR3 is built from 17 residues. The table lists this clone with a few counts. TCRdb's copy holds only in-frame clones and misses some; the assay was immunoSEQ multiplex PCR. Here the sample spans approximately 300,000 clones, around 90% being singletons. The rearrangement links TRBV19 to TRBJ2-2; 7 bases agree with TRBD1. The TCR originated in a young woman with acute COVID-19. Sequencing used PBMCs or T cells enriched from blood (not recorded which). The CDR3 DNA follows: TGTGCCAGCCATCTCTGGGGACAGTCGGCGAACACCGGGGAGCTGTTTTTT. The encoded protein is CASHLWGQSANTGELFF.